One and the same sample provided the 14 T cell receptor beta chains below, sequenced in a study of human T cells and chemical hapten exposure. TCRdb re-called the RACE reads through MiXCR, storing one row per CDR3 protein. The repertoire holds about 120,000 distinct CDR3 sequences, with about 13% as singletons. The time point here: pre-sensitization, week 0. Noted treatment: therapeutic diphenylcyclopropenone sensitization with weekly scalp DPC. The material was whole blood, obtained in connection with sensitization to the hapten diphenylcyclopropenone (DPC). These receptors all come from a young woman with alopecia areata. Some clones in this sample may be carry-over from other donors' samples.

The chain carries TRBV28 and TRBJ2-7; TRBD1 might be the D (5 bases). The germline CDR1 and CDR2 sequences are MDHEN and SYDVKM. With 3 bases removed from V and 2 bases from J, the gap between germline ends came to 11 bases. The CDR3 sequence is 14 residues long. The DNA for the CDR3 is TGTGCCAGCAGTTTCCAAGGCAGGGCCTACGAGCAGTACTTC. Amino acids: CASSFQGRAYEQYF.

This clonotype appeared a few times. The rearrangement links TRBV10-2 to TRBJ2-5; 10 bases agree with TRBD2. The CDR3 has 14 residues. The germline V gene has CDR1 WSHSY and CDR2 SAAADI. V shed 5 bases, J shed 6 bases, and the junction held 6 bases outside the gene matches. CDR3 in DNA: TGCGCCAGCAGTAGCGGGGGGGCCTGGAAGACCCAGTACTTC. It codes for CASSSGGAWKTQYF.

The V and J genes are TRBV24-1 and TRBJ1-2, with D maybe TRBD1 (5 bases). Looked up from germline, CDR1 is KGHDR and CDR2 is SFDVKD. The V and J ends lost 3 bases and 5 bases respectively, with 9 bases between them. The CDR3 has 13 residues. This chain's CDR3 is CATSDGTQYGYTF. CDR3 coding DNA: TGTGCCACCAGTGATGGGACTCAGTATGGCTACACCTTC.

This clonotype was counted ten times or more. This chain links TRBV6-5 with TRBJ2-7; D perhaps matches TRBD1 (6 bases). CDR1 and CDR2 from the germline V gene are MNHEY and SVGAGI. Between the trimmed V and J ends, which lost 5 bases and 0 bases, there was a span of 14 bases. The CDR3 runs to 15 residues. The chain's CDR3 is CASSLGQSSSYEQYF. The CDR3 coding sequence is TGTGCCAGCAGTCTAGGACAGTCTAGCTCCTACGAGCAGTACTTC.

V gene TRBV6-2 or TRBV6-3 combines with J gene TRBJ2-1; no firm D call. The germline V gene has CDR1 MNHEY and CDR2 SVGEGT. Trimming removed 6 bases from V and 5 bases from J, with 8 bases in between. The CDR3 sequence is 12 residues long. For the CDR3, the DNA is TGTGCCAGCAGCCCGGTTAACAATGAGCAGTTCTTC. As protein: CASSPVNNEQFF.

A note on this clonotype: A junction boundary mismatches the germline segment, possibly from a read error. V is TRBV4-3 and J is TRBJ2-3; the D gene is possibly TRBD2 (7 bases). Germline V CDR1 and CDR2: LGHNA, YSLEER. The length of the CDR3 is 15 residues. The CDR3 protein is CTSSQGGGYTDTQYF. The CDR3 DNA follows: TGCACCAGCAGCCAGGGCGGGGGCTACACAGATACGCAGTATTTT.

The gene calls are TRBV2 and TRBJ2-1, with D perhaps TRBD1 or TRBD2 (5 bases each). Germline lookup yields CDR1 SNHLY and CDR2 FYNNEI. Trimming shortened V by 5 bases and J by 8 bases, and 10 bases separated the two germline ends. The CDR3 spans 12 residues. The CDR3 bases are TGTGCCAGCAGTTCGCTGGGGGATGAGCAGTTCTTC. Its protein product is CASSSLGDEQFF.

This clonotype was seen repeatedly, ten times or more. The V and J genes are TRBV7-6 and TRBJ2-3; perhaps D is TRBD1 or TRBD2 (5 bases each). This CDR3 comprises 15 residues. The ends were cut back, 5 bases at V and 5 bases at J, with 17 bases in the middle. CDR1 is SGHVS, CDR2 FNYEAQ, per germline. The CDR3 is CASSRPGPQGDTQYF. The CDR3 DNA is TGTGCCAGCAGCCGCCCGGGACCCCAGGGAGATACGCAGTATTTT.

This clonotype has ten or more counts. V usage is TRBV27 and J usage is TRBJ1-1; TRBD1 might be the D (5 bases). This CDR3 comprises 14 residues. Trimming shortened V by 7 bases and J by 2 bases, and 14 bases separated the two germline ends. In germline, CDR1 is MNHEY, CDR2 SMNVEV (reference sequence). Here the CDR3 DNA reads TGTGCCAGCACCTTCCGGACACCTAACACTGAAGCTTTCTTT. Translation: CASTFRTPNTEAFF.

This clonotype showed up just a few times. The genes are TRBV18 and TRBJ2-5, with 7 bases aligning to TRBD2. Germline CDR1 is KGHSH and CDR2 is LQKENI. Losses at the gene ends were 1 base for V and 4 bases for J; bases not matched to a gene: 0. CDR3 length: 13 residues. The CDR3 nucleotides are TGTGCCAGCTCACCACAGCGGGGAGAGACCCAGTACTTC. Translating gives CASSPQRGETQYF.

This clonotype was counted ten times or more. The chain has TRBV9 and TRBJ2-1; TRBD1 or TRBD2 may be the D gene (5 bases each). CDR3 size: 15 residues. Germline lookup yields CDR1 SGDLS and CDR2 YYNGEE. Trimming left V 4 bases short and J 2 bases short, with 13 bases between. Written as DNA, the CDR3 is TGTGCCAGCAGCCCCAGGGACCGAGCCTACAATGAGCAGTTCTTC. It encodes CASSPRDRAYNEQFF.

The chain is built from TRBV7-3 and TRBJ1-5; D uncertain. Germline CDR1 and CDR2: SGHTA and FQGTGA. The CDR3 consists of 13 residues. V lost 2 bases and J lost 8, with 10 bases in between. CDR3 region: CASSLGPWEPQHF. CDR3 DNA: TGTGCCAGCAGCTTAGGGCCGTGGGAGCCCCAGCATTTT.

This chain links TRBV9 with TRBJ2-2; D might be TRBD2 (6 bases). This CDR3 has 15 residues. Trimming took 7 bases from V and 4 from J, leaving 17 bases between them. The germline V gene has CDR1 SGDLS and CDR2 YYNGEE. This CDR3 is CASGRGNEGTGELFF. CDR3 DNA sequence: TGTGCCAGCGGTCGGGGGAATGAAGGCACCGGGGAGCTGTTTTTT.

This clonotype was picked up a small number of times. This chain joins TRBV7-9 and TRBJ1-2, with D perhaps TRBD1 (5 bases). Germline V gives CDR1 SEHNR, CDR2 FQNEAQ (reference sequence). The CDR3 sequence is 12 residues long. Deletions cut 5 bases from V and 7 bases from J, with 11 bases between. CDR3 DNA sequence: TGTGCCAGCAGCCGATGGGGCTCTGGCTACACCTTC. Amino acid sequence: CASSRWGSGYTF.